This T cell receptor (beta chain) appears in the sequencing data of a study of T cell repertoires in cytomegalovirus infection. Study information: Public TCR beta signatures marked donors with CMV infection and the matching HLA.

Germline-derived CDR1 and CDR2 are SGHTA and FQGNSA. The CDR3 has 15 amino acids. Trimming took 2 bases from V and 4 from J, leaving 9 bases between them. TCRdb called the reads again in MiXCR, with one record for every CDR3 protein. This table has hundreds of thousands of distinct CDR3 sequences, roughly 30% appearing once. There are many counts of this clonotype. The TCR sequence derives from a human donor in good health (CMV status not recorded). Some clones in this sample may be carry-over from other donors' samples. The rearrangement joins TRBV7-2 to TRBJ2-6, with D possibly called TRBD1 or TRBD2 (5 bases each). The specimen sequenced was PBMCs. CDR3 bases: TGTGCCAGCAGCTTACCAGGGACCGGGGCCAACGTCCTGACTTTC. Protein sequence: CASSLPGTGANVLTF.